Included here is one T cell receptor (beta chain) sequence, with context. There is no known antigen for this receptor. Base qualities are missing; no much larger clone stands one base away. V lost 4 bases and J lost 4 bases, and the count of bases not matched to a germline gene is 6. The CDR3, from cysteine to phenylalanine, totals 15 residues. CDR3 DNA only is kept here, 45 bases in frame from base 1. CDR1 and CDR2 are read off the germline V gene as SGHRS and YFSETQ. This sample was included in a study of cytomegalovirus exposure and HLA in healthy donors (dated by TCRdb to about 2017). The study in broad terms: An earlier analysis of 587 of the donors reported around 280 Gb of sequence data and 90 million to 120 million unique TCR beta sequences obtained from 150 million to 200 million T cells. HLA typing included class I and class II loci at four-digit resolution. The study was designed to test whether signatures of past pathogen exposure could be identified by cataloging public T cell receptors. Because of strong linkage in the cohort, a handful of DR-DQ haplotypes were treated as single units for association and clustering. An earlier analysis of 450 to 750 of the donors used high-throughput TCR beta sequencing to judge whether each TCR beta V gene segment behaved as functional or pseudogenic. Every discovery cohort repertoire had been produced on one sequencing platform. In the later analysis, no new phenotypic data were used to find candidate immune exposures; instead, reliance was placed on TCR beta sequences and their occurrence across donors. The study profiled the T cell repertoires of 500 to 800 subjects by immunosequencing and related them to cytomegalovirus serostatus. The number of typed donors differed by locus: roughly 629-630 for A, B, C, DRB1 and DQB1; some 540 for DQA1; fewer than 610 for DPA1; and around 450 for DPB1. To predict cytomegalovirus infection status, the study brought together high-throughput TCR immunosequencing, statistical association of individual TCRs with disease status, and machine learning. Approximately 310 gigabases of sequencing data and some 85 million unique TCR sequences were included in an early release covering 550 to 800 HLA-typed donors. Along with the roughly 710-subject first cohort, a separate validation cohort of around 110 different subjects was used. Genome-wide SNP genotypes for about 55% of the roughly 670 donors were used in a later genetic analysis, which treated that subset as a discovery cohort. The genetic ancestry cluster associated with self-reported Caucasian donors included about four fifths of the roughly 410 genotyped donors. A later analysis re-examined previously published TCR beta repertoires from around 670 donors and added high-resolution HLA genotyping to investigate patterns of TCR occurrence. Donor age, sex, ethnicity and CMV serostatus were compiled together with the repertoire data. Among 350 to 400 genotyped donors of the cohort, an average of approximately 240,000 unique TCR beta nucleotide sequences were sequenced per donor, approximately 20% of them non-productive.

The cohort comprised some 730 healthy bone marrow donors. All cohort members were sampled while nominally healthy, although unrecorded immune exposures were likely present. The donor tested CMV seropositive and was one of the 289 seropositive cohort members. Every donor gave a peripheral blood sample, and the peripheral blood mononuclear cells from that sample were used for TCR beta sequencing. Genomic DNA was extracted from the blood cell samples with the Qiagen DNeasy Blood Extraction Kit. The full study reports these points: HLA typing was unavailable for some donors at each locus, so association tests used only the typed subset. An association between a missense DCLRE1C variant and V-gene and J-gene trimming of TCR beta chains was found in a later genetic analysis and replicated in an independent cohort. In a later analysis, HLA-associated TCR beta chains showed more clonal expansion and lower generation probabilities than non-associated chains that were equally common. Presence/absence analyses assumed roughly uniform sequencing depth across donors, an assumption that may not hold. Assigning TCR associations to individual alleles was difficult when HLA alleles, especially DR and DQ, strongly co-occurred. Because counts were too low, around 17 rarely observed V segments, including chromosome 9 orphons, were left out of the earlier analysis of roughly 600 of the donors. The cohort was sequenced for TCR beta chains only, and without alpha or paired-chain data the features that could be detected were limited. Because the 87-base-pair reads could not distinguish some IMGT-functional V segments, including TRBV6-2 and TRBV6-3, those segments were excluded. Most TCR sequences were observed very rarely across donors, whereas some public TCRs were present in many individuals. The classifier was reported to diagnose cytomegalovirus status with high specificity and sensitivity in both the original cohort and the validation cohort. In vitro tests confirmed that a few of the cytomegalovirus-associated TCR beta chains recognize cytomegalovirus antigens. Broadly in line with IMGT annotations, most TCR beta V segments showed up in productive rearrangements about 90% or about 30% of the time in an earlier analysis of under 700 of the donors. A later analysis reported that several top co-occurrence clusters appeared linked to parvovirus B19, influenza, CMV and Epstein-Barr virus. Immune exposure information for the cohort was limited to CMV serostatus. In a later analysis, TCR association rates were found to vary across HLA loci, with the most associated TCRs seen for DRB1 alleles and the fewest for HLA-C alleles. The authors suggested that the approach could potentially be extended to other disease states and immunological phenotypes. Correlated functional status among segregating V segments might reflect linkage disequilibrium, but an unknown experimental factor could not be ruled out. Specific HLA alleles were associated with 15,000 to 20,000 TCR beta sequences at a false discovery rate of 0.05 in a later analysis. Compared with the roughly 670-donor mean, donors in an Asian-associated ancestry cluster had fewer N-insertions in productive TCRs, according to a later genetic analysis. The study listed approximately 150 TCR beta chains as associated with cytomegalovirus. A cluster of highly shared sequence variants was judged likely to be a technical artifact of the sequencing pipeline. A further reported finding was that TCR beta sequences accurately predicted the HLA-A and HLA-B alleles for most subjects in the first cohort. Most CMV-associated TCR beta chains appeared to be HLA-restricted in a later analysis, and the HLA associations seemed to be driven largely by CMV exposure.

Libraries came from the immunoSEQ multiplex PCR assay. For the multiplex PCR, a mixture combining 60 forward primers for TCR Vbeta segments and 13 reverse primers for TCR Jbeta segments was used. A multiplex PCR assay on genomic DNA amplified the CDR3 region of rearranged TCR beta genes. On the Illumina HiSeq System, the amplified TCR beta libraries were sequenced as 87-base-pair reads. Concerning the study's data processing: A later analysis tallied around 87 million unique TCR beta chains across the 610 or so repertoires, and some 10 million of those chains were shared by two or more donors. Raw reads were error-corrected and collapsed into unique sequences by a nearest-neighbor algorithm in which closely related sequences were merged to remove PCR and sequencing errors. Alignment of CDR3 sequences to IMGT reference sequences was used to assign V, D and J gene segments. Each retained sequence needed at least a six-nucleotide match to both a V gene segment and a J gene segment. A rearrangement counted as productive if the CDR3 had no stop codons and remained in frame with V and J, and every other rearrangement counted as non-productive. Following IMGT convention, CDR3 was defined as the stretch from the second conserved V-encoded cysteine to the conserved J-encoded phenylalanine. Sequences without an unambiguous match to a single V gene segment were excluded from the earlier analysis of about 630 of the donors. An earlier analysis of 587 of the donors classified V segments as functional when productive rearrangements were above 56.7% and as segregating when the standard deviation between donors was above 5%. A statistical classification framework was built to diagnose cytomegalovirus status from the catalog of TCR beta chain sequences. In a later analysis, V and J genes were assigned by comparing TCR nucleotide sequences against IMGT/GENE-DB human TR gene sequences. In a later analysis, CDR3 sequences and most-parsimonious VDJ recombination scenarios were assigned using the TCRdist pipeline. In a later analysis, every TCR beta chain was defined by the combination of its CDR3 amino acid sequence and its V-gene family, and reads without a unique V-gene family were dropped. A later analysis removed 550 to 700 highly shared, low-generation-probability nucleotide sequences to deal with suspected cross-contamination and a sequencing artifact. In a later analysis, a clonal expansion index was calculated for each public chain from normalized within-repertoire ranks of inferred template counts. Generation probabilities in a later analysis came from a VDJ recombination model fitted to out-of-frame rearrangements, and those results were checked against IGoR. Hypergeometric tests were used in a later analysis to score TCR-TCR, TCR-HLA and TCR-CMV co-occurrence, with a repertoire-size bias correction applied to the TCR pairs. To estimate false discovery rates, a later analysis permuted the HLA or CMV assignments 20 times. In a later analysis, co-occurring TCRs were grouped with DBSCAN, and TCRdist sequence similarity was added when clustering was performed within HLA-allele-positive subsets. For co-occurrence clustering, repertoires with fewer than 30,000 or more than 120,000 public chains were excluded, along with roughly five repertoires with anomalous nucleotide sharing. In its TCRdb copy, this immuneACCESS table keeps in-frame sequences only and misses some clones. Where compared with another copy, unresolved V genes explain less than half of these, and the others have no known cause. V and J calls and clone size are given by that table; D and trimming were obtained from the DNA. The sample has about 260,000 clones on record, around four fifths of them singletons. The ten largest make up about 2% of the sample.

Source material: PBMCs. The clonotype was recovered from a middle-aged woman in good health and CMV-seropositive. The sequence joins TRBV5-1 to TRBJ2-1, with TRBD2 matching 9 junction bases. CDR3 reads: CASSLLGLAYNEQFF. The nucleotides read TGCGCCAGCAGCCTGTTGGGACTAGCTTACAATGAGCAGTTCTTC. This CDR3, with the reference TRBV5-1 and TRBJ2-1 proteins standing in past its ends, gives the full variable domain KAGVTQTPRYLIKTRGQQVTLSCSPISGHRSVSWYQQTPGQGLQFLFEYFSETQRNKGNFPGRFSGRQFSNSRSEMNVSTLELGDSALYLCASSLLGLAYNEQFFGPGTRLTVL.